Listed here is a single TCR beta chain. What antigen it recognizes has not been identified. Base quality data are lacking; no much larger clone is found one base away. These data originate in a study of cytomegalovirus exposure and HLA in healthy donors (dated by TCRdb to about 2017). Turning to the overall study: An earlier analysis of several hundred of the donors reported about 280 Gb of sequence data and around 120 million unique TCR beta sequences obtained from roughly 170 million T cells. An early release that covered around 590 HLA-typed donors contained about 300 gigabases of sequencing data and tens of millions of unique TCR sequences. The genetic ancestry cluster associated with self-reported Caucasian donors included over 65% of the roughly 360 genotyped donors. The study aimed to test whether cataloging public T cell receptors could reveal signatures of past pathogen exposure. The study used immunosequencing to profile the T cell repertoires of 600 to 850 subjects and linked those repertoires to cytomegalovirus serostatus. A separate validation cohort of roughly 130 different subjects was used in addition to the roughly 670-subject first cohort. To predict cytomegalovirus infection status, the study combined high-throughput TCR immunosequencing, statistical association of individual TCRs with disease status, and machine learning. A later analysis re-analyzed previously published TCR beta repertoires from about 600 donors and added high-resolution HLA genotyping to study TCR occurrence patterns. Rather than using new phenotypic data, the later analysis identified candidate immune exposures from TCR beta sequences and from how often those sequences occurred across donors. To decide whether each TCR beta V gene segment behaved as functional or pseudogenic, an earlier analysis of some 580 of the donors relied on high-throughput TCR beta sequencing. Alongside the repertoire data, information on donor age, sex, ethnicity and CMV serostatus was compiled. A later genetic analysis used genome-wide SNP genotypes for 398 of the 666 donors, treating that subset as a discovery cohort. Every discovery cohort repertoire had been produced on one sequencing platform. HLA typing covered class I and class II loci at four-digit resolution. Typing coverage varied by locus: about 620-630 donors for A, B, C, DRB1 and DQB1; approximately 500 for DQA1; 606 for DPA1; around 450 for DPB1. Several DR-DQ haplotypes were handled as single units for association and clustering, since linkage in the cohort was strong. Among over 350 genotyped donors of the cohort, an average of 235,054 unique TCR beta nucleotide sequences were sequenced per donor, about a sixth of them non-productive. Results and caveats for the whole study, not just this receptor: Because some donors lacked HLA typing at each locus, the association tests relied only on the typed subset. At a false discovery rate of 0.05, a later analysis linked fewer than 20,000 TCR beta sequences to specific HLA alleles. In a later analysis, the rate of TCR association differed among HLA loci, with DRB1 alleles having the most associated TCRs and HLA-C alleles having the fewest. A cluster of highly shared sequence variants was judged likely to be a technical artifact of the sequencing pipeline. The authors suggested that the approach could potentially be extended to other disease states and immunological phenotypes. CMV serostatus was the only immune exposure information available for the cohort. In this cohort, only TCR beta chains were sequenced, and detectable features were limited by the absence of alpha or paired-chain data. Roughly uniform sequencing depth across donors was assumed in presence/absence analyses, although this assumption may not hold. Compared with the approximately 720-donor mean, donors in an Asian-associated ancestry cluster had fewer N-insertions in productive TCRs, according to a later genetic analysis. In vitro tests confirmed that a few of the cytomegalovirus-associated TCR beta chains recognize cytomegalovirus antigens. Linkage disequilibrium might explain the correlated functional status among segregating V segments, but an unknown experimental factor could not be ruled out. Broadly in line with IMGT annotations, most TCR beta V segments showed up in productive rearrangements about 87% or about 30% of the time in an earlier analysis of approximately 600 of the donors. Because counts were too low, roughly 18 rarely observed V segments, including chromosome 9 orphons, were left out of the earlier analysis of approximately 580 of the donors. In a later analysis, most CMV-associated TCR beta chains were found to appear HLA-restricted, with HLA associations seemingly driven largely by CMV exposure. Some IMGT-functional V segments, including TRBV6-2 and TRBV6-3, could not be told apart with the 87-base-pair reads, so those segments were excluded. The study gave a list of some 150 TCR beta chains associated with cytomegalovirus. The classifier was reported to diagnose cytomegalovirus status with high specificity and sensitivity in both the original and validation cohorts. V-gene and J-gene trimming of TCR beta chains was associated with a missense DCLRE1C variant in a later genetic analysis, and the association was replicated in an independent cohort. A further reported finding was that TCR beta sequences accurately predicted the HLA-A and HLA-B alleles for most subjects in the first cohort. Across donors, most TCR sequences were observed very rarely, whereas some public TCRs were present in many individuals. Strong co-occurrence of HLA alleles, especially DR and DQ, made assigning TCR associations to individual alleles difficult. According to a later analysis, parvovirus B19, influenza, CMV and Epstein-Barr virus appeared linked to several top co-occurrence clusters. In a later analysis, HLA-associated TCR beta chains showed more clonal expansion and lower generation probabilities than non-associated chains that were equally common.

The CDR3, from cysteine to phenylalanine, totals 14 residues. Only the CDR3 region is kept as DNA, spanning 42 bases read in frame from base 1. For CDR1 and CDR2, the germline V gene lists SQVTM and ANQGSEA. The cohort consisted of 600 or so healthy bone marrow donors. At the time of sampling, every cohort member was nominally healthy, though immune exposures that went unrecorded were likely present. The donor tested CMV seronegative and was one of the 352 seronegative cohort members. Every donor gave a peripheral blood sample, and the peripheral blood mononuclear cells from that sample were used for TCR beta sequencing. Genomic DNA extraction from the blood cell samples was performed with the Qiagen DNeasy Blood Extraction Kit. Receptor amplification or capture employed the immunoSEQ multiplex PCR assay. For the multiplex PCR, a mixture combining 60 forward primers for TCR Vbeta segments and 13 reverse primers for TCR Jbeta segments was used. The CDR3 region of rearranged TCR beta genes was amplified from genomic DNA by a multiplex PCR assay. The Illumina HiSeq System was used to sequence the amplified TCR beta libraries as 87-base-pair reads. In the paper's pipeline: A later analysis counted about 76 million unique TCR beta chains across the 666 repertoires, and roughly 11 million of these chains were shared by at least two donors. A nearest-neighbor algorithm error-corrected the raw reads and collapsed the reads into unique sequences, merging closely related sequences to remove PCR and sequencing errors. Alignment of CDR3 sequences to IMGT reference sequences was used to assign V, D and J gene segments. Each retained sequence needed at least a six-nucleotide match to both a V gene segment and a J gene segment. Rearrangements were classified as productive when the CDR3 lacked stop codons and remained in frame with V and J, and all other rearrangements were classified as non-productive. Following IMGT convention, CDR3 was defined as the stretch from the second conserved V-encoded cysteine to the conserved J-encoded phenylalanine. Sequences without an unambiguous match to a single V gene segment were excluded from the earlier analysis of about 640 of the donors. An earlier analysis of 450 to 650 of the donors called V segments functional above 56.7% productive rearrangements and segregating when the between-donor standard deviation exceeded 5%. A statistical classification framework was built for diagnosing cytomegalovirus status from the catalog of TCR beta chain sequences. In a later analysis, TCR nucleotide sequences were compared against IMGT/GENE-DB human TR gene sequences so that V and J genes could be assigned. The TCRdist pipeline was used in a later analysis to assign CDR3 sequences and most-parsimonious VDJ recombination scenarios. In a later analysis, each TCR beta chain was defined by its CDR3 amino acid sequence together with its V-gene family, and reads lacking a unique V-gene family were excluded. In a later analysis, 450 to 600 highly shared, low-generation-probability nucleotide sequences were removed to address suspected cross-contamination and a sequencing artifact. In a later analysis, a clonal expansion index for each public chain was calculated from normalized within-repertoire ranks of inferred template counts. In a later analysis, generation probabilities were computed with a VDJ recombination model fitted to out-of-frame rearrangements, and the resulting probabilities were checked against IGoR. Hypergeometric tests were used in a later analysis to score TCR-TCR, TCR-HLA and TCR-CMV co-occurrence, with a repertoire-size bias correction applied to the TCR pairs. A later analysis estimated false discovery rates by permuting HLA or CMV assignments 20 times. In a later analysis, co-occurring TCRs were grouped with DBSCAN, and TCRdist sequence similarity was added when clustering was performed within HLA-allele-positive subsets. Repertoires with fewer than 30,000 or more than 120,000 public chains, plus five repertoires with anomalous nucleotide sharing, were excluded from co-occurrence clustering. In TCRdb, the immuneACCESS table is reduced to in-frame sequences with V and J assigned. These tables do not hold every clone; where another copy was compared, an unresolved V gene accounts for under half, and the others remain unexplained. The DNA was the basis for D and trimming; V, J and clone size are from that table. A total of about 200,000 clones appear in this sample, about 82% of them only once. The top ten hold 2.5% to 3.5% of the sample.

The chain employs TRBV29-1 and TRBJ1-3, with no confidently assigned D gene. Sequenced sample: PBMCs. The TCR was taken from a man under 40 in good health and CMV-seronegative. The DNA sequence is as follows: TGCAGTCTTGGGAGAGGGTTGTGTGGAAACACCATATATTTT. This gives the protein CSLGRGLCGNTIYF.